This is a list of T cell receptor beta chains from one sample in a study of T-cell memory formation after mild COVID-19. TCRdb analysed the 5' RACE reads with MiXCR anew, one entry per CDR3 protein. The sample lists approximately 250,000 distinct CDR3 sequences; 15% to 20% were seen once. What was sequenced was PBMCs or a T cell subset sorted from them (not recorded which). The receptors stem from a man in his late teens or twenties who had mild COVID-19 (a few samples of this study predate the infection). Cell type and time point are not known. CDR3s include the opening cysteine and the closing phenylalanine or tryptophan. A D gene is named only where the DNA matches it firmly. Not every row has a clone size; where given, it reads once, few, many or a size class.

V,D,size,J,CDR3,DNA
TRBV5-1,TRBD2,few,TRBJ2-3,CASSLSSGGTDTQYF,TGCGCCAGCAGCTTGTCTAGCGGTGGCACAGATACGCAGTATTTT
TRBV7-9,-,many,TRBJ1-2,CASSRTGGLVYGYTF,TGTGCCAGCAGTCGAACGGGGGGGCTGGTCTATGGCTACACCTTC
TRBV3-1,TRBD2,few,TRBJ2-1,CASSQAGTSSYNEQFF,TGTGCCAGCAGCCAAGCTGGGACTAGCTCCTACAATGAGCAGTTCTTC
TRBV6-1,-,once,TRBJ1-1,CASSVFSVYEAFF,TGTGCCAGCAGTGTTTTCTCGGTGTATGAAGCTTTCTTT
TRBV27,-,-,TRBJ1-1,CASSSLVGGEAFF,TGTGCCAGCAGCTCGCTAGTGGGAGGTGAAGCTTTCTTT
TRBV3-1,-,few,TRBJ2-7,CASSQGYSSYEQYF,TGTGCCAGCAGCCAAGGCTACAGCTCCTACGAGCAGTACTTC
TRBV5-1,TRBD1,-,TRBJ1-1,CASTLPGTDTEAFF,TGCGCCAGCACCCTTCCCGGGACAGATACTGAAGCTTTCTTT
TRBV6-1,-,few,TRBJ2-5,CASSVPETQYF,TGTGCCAGCAGTGTCCCGGAGACCCAGTACTTC
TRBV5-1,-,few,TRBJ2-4,CASKRGEAKNIQYF,TGCGCCAGCAAGAGGGGGGAAGCCAAAAACATTCAGTACTTC
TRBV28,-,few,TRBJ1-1,CASSSLELFEAFF,TGTGCCAGCAGTTCCCTCGAATTATTTGAAGCTTTCTTT
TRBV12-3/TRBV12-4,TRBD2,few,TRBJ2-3,CASSNTAGGPDTQYF,TGTGCCAGCAGCAACACGGCGGGGGGGCCAGATACGCAGTATTTT
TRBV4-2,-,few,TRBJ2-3,CASSPYSGVSTDTQYF,TGTGCCAGCAGCCCGTACTCGGGGGTGAGCACAGATACGCAGTATTTT
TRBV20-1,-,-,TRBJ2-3,CSAVAANTDTQYF,TGCAGTGCAGTAGCAGCTAACACAGATACGCAGTATTTT
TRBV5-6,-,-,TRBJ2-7,CASTYQPSYEQYF,TGTGCCAGCACCTACCAACCTTCCTACGAGCAGTACTTC
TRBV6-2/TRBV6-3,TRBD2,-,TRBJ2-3,CASSGGPGGSTDTQYF,TGTGCCAGCAGTGGTGGCCCGGGGGGTAGCACAGATACGCAGTATTTT
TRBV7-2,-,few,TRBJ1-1,CASTFVGAFF,TGTGCCAGCACCTTCGTTGGAGCTTTCTTT
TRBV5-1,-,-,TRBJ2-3,CASSKRSAVTDTQYF,TGCGCCAGCAGCAAAAGGTCAGCGGTCACAGATACGCAGTATTTT
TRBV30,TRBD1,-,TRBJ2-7,CASMTGAVGEQYF,TGTGCCTCCATGACAGGGGCCGTCGGCGAGCAGTACTTC
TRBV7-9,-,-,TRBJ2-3,CASSRTSYTTDTQYF,TGTGCCAGCAGCCGTACTAGCTATACCACAGATACGCAGTATTTT
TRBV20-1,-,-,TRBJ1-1,CSQVKNTEAFF,TGCAGCCAGGTGAAGAACACTGAAGCTTTCTTT
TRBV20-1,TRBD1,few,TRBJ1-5,CSARRGPSNQPQHF,TGCAGTGCCAGAAGGGGGCCTAGCAATCAGCCCCAGCATTTT
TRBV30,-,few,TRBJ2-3,CAWGGPGADTQYF,TGTGCCTGGGGAGGACCGGGGGCAGATACGCAGTATTTT
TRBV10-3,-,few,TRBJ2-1,CATHGVWGSYNEQFF,TGTGCCACCCACGGGGTTTGGGGATCCTACAATGAGCAGTTCTTC
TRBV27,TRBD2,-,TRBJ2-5,CASSHRVAGETQYF,TGTGCCAGCAGTCATCGGGTAGCGGGGGAGACCCAGTACTTC
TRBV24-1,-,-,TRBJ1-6,CATSDLRGFGYNSPLHF,TGTGCCACCAGTGATTTGCGGGGGTTCGGCTATAATTCACCCCTCCACTTT
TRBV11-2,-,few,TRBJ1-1,CASSPGRGAEAFF,TGTGCCAGCAGCCCGGGCAGGGGAGCTGAAGCTTTCTTT